This T cell receptor beta chain was documented in a study of T-cell memory formation after mild COVID-19. General study findings and limits: CD4+ contracting clones were found mainly in CM and EM, and CD8+ ones in EMRA.

The CDR3 sequence is 14 residues long. V dropped 2 bases and J dropped 8 bases, with 13 bases sitting between them. Germline V gene data show CDR1 as SGHDN and CDR2 as FVKESK. This clonotype was recorded a few times. The antigen remains undetermined. TCRdb reprocessed the 5' RACE reads via MiXCR and lists one record per CDR3 protein. The sample holds 200,000 or so distinct CDR3 sequences, about a sixth seen once. Material: PBMCs or a T cell subset sorted from them (not recorded which). The rearrangement uses TRBV14 and TRBJ2-1; D call uncertain. This TCR derives from an adult woman who had mild COVID-19 (a few samples of this study predate the infection). Cell type and time point are not known. The DNA for the CDR3 is TGTGCCAGCAGCCAACGGACCGTCGGTGATGAGCAGTTCTTC. Translated: CASSQRTVGDEQFF.